This passage covers 19 T cell receptor beta chains from one sample sequenced in a study of human T cells and chemical hapten exposure. Regarding time point: patch test 2, 6 weeks after DPC sensitization. Sample treatment: therapeutic diphenylcyclopropenone sensitization with weekly scalp DPC. TCRdb independently ran MiXCR on the RACE reads; one entry per CDR3 protein. The data show about 85,000 distinct CDR3 sequences, with 9.5% to 13% seen just once and 1.5% to 2% held by the top ten. The material was whole blood, obtained in connection with sensitization to the hapten diphenylcyclopropenone (DPC). All receptors come from a man aged 18 to 35 with alopecia areata. Some clones in this sample may be carry-over from other donors' samples.

This clonotype came up many times. This rearrangement joins TRBV13 to TRBJ1-3, with 7 bases fitting TRBD1. Trimming removed 5 bases from V and 1 base from J; junction bases left unmatched: 5. Per germline, CDR1 PRHDT and CDR2 FYEKMQ (reference sequence). The CDR3 is made up of 15 amino acids. This CDR3 is CASSTGTASGNTIYF. CDR3 sequence (DNA): TGTGCCAGCAGCACCGGGACAGCATCTGGAAACACCATATATTTT.

The sample holds a few counts of this clonotype. This chain links TRBV6-4 with TRBJ2-2; D is ambiguous. V lost 2 bases and J lost 2, with 6 bases in between. Germline lookup yields CDR1 MRHNA and CDR2 SNTAGT. The CDR3 loop spans 14 amino acids. CDR3 nucleotides: TGTGCCAGCAGTGACAGGGTAAACACCGGGGAGCTGTTTTTT. Its translation: CASSDRVNTGELFF.

This sequence joins TRBV4-3 and TRBJ2-5, with 10 positions matching TRBD2. The CDR3 has 15 residues. J gave up 5 bases and V 4 bases, and 7 bases lay outside the gene matches. Looked up from germline, CDR1 is LGHNA and CDR2 is YSLEER. CDR3 sequence (DNA): TGCGCCAGCAGCCCGGGACTAGCGAACGGGGAGACCCAGTACTTC. Its protein product is CASSPGLANGETQYF.

This clonotype appeared a few times. The J gene is TRBJ2-5, the V gene TRBV20-1; TRBD2 matches 7 bases. V lost 0 bases and J lost 5; bases outside the gene matches: 6. Per the germline V gene, CDR1 is DFQATT and CDR2 is SNEGSKA (reference sequence). The CDR3 is made up of 14 amino acids. The CDR3 sequence: CSARERASGETQYF. The CDR3 region has the DNA TGCAGTGCTAGAGAAAGGGCTAGCGGTGAGACCCAGTACTTC.

This clonotype has ten or more counts. The chain links TRBV6-2 or TRBV6-3 to TRBJ1-5; the D gene is possibly TRBD1 (5 bases). The CDR3 has 16 amino acids. Germline assignment: CDR1 MNHEY and CDR2 SVGEGT. V was cut by 0 bases and J by 7 bases, with 16 bases left in between. The CDR3 region has the DNA TGTGCCAGCAGTTACTCGAGTACTTGGGACCTACAGCCCCAGCATTTT. This translates into CASSYSSTWDLQPQHF.

This clonotype occurred a few times. The chain joins TRBV7-8 to TRBJ1-1, with TRBD1 as a possible D gene (5 bases). Germline V CDR1 and CDR2: SGHVS, FQNEAQ. V was cut by 1 base and J by 5 bases, with 14 bases left in between. The CDR3 loop spans 15 amino acids. The CDR3 spells CASSLVWGSRTEAFF. DNA for the CDR3: TGTGCCAGCAGCTTAGTATGGGGGAGTCGGACTGAAGCTTTCTTT.

This clonotype was detected only a few times. This chain connects TRBV29-1 to TRBJ1-4, with D hard to call. This CDR3 spans 13 amino acids. Trimming left V 3 bases short and J 0 bases short, with 5 bases between. The germline V gene encodes CDR1 SQVTM and CDR2 ANQGSEA. The CDR3, as DNA: TGCAGCGTTGAGGGAGCAACTAATGAAAAACTGTTTTTT. Translating gives CSVEGATNEKLFF.

The table lists this clonotype with a few counts. The chain is built from TRBV7-8 and TRBJ2-7, with D perhaps given as TRBD1 or TRBD2 (6 bases each). V shed 1 base and J shed 4 bases, with 11 bases lying between them. The CDR3 runs to 14 residues. Germline loops: CDR1 SGHVS, CDR2 FQNEAQ. The CDR3 DNA sequence: TGTGCCAGCAGCTTAGGCCGGGGGCTATACGAGCAGTACTTC. Translated, it gives CASSLGRGLYEQYF. The whole variable domain, remainder taken from reference TRBV7-8 and TRBJ2-7, is GAGVSQSPRYKVAKRGQDVALRCDPISGHVSLFWYQQALGQGPEFLTYFQNEAQLDKSGLPSDRFFAERPEGSVSTLKIQRTQQEDSAVYLCASSLGRGLYEQYFGPGTRLTVT.

This clonotype occurred a few times. The chain combines TRBV7-9 with TRBJ1-2; D call uncertain. CDR1 and CDR2 from the germline V gene are SEHNR and FQNEAQ (reference sequence). The V gene lost 0 bases and the J gene lost 4 bases, with 6 bases spanning the gap. This CDR3 contains 13 residues. The CDR3, as DNA: TGTGCCAGCAGCTTAGCAGTGACCTATGGCTACACCTTC. Its translation is CASSLAVTYGYTF.

The chain carries TRBV4-3 and TRBJ2-1; D could derive from TRBD1 or TRBD2 (7 bases each). The length of the CDR3 is 17 residues. Germline V gene data show CDR1 as LGHNA and CDR2 as YSLEER. The ends were cut back, 1 base at V and 6 bases at J, with 19 bases in the middle. The CDR3 nucleotides are TGCGCCAGCAGCCAAGGACAGGGAATCCTAGCGGTCAATGAGCAGTTCTTC. It is translated as CASSQGQGILAVNEQFF.

V usage is TRBV28 and J usage is TRBJ2-7, with D uncertain. The CDR3 has 12 amino acids. Germline-derived CDR1 and CDR2 are MDHEN and SYDVKM. V gave up 5 bases and J gave up 11 bases, with 16 bases separating them. The CDR3, as DNA: TGTGCCAGCAGTCCCAAGACCGGAGTTAAGTACTTC. Translating it yields CASSPKTGVKYF. The full variable domain, completed using reference TRBV28 and TRBJ2-7, is DVKVTQSSRYLVKRTGEKVFLECVQDMDHENMFWYRQDPGLGLRLIYFSYDVKMKEKGDIPEGYSVSREKKERFSLILESASTNQTSMYLCASSPKTGVKYFGPGTRLTVT.

This chain connects TRBV29-1 to TRBJ2-1; tentatively, D is TRBD2 (6 bases). Trimming removed 7 bases from V and 0 bases from J, with 10 bases in between. This CDR3 is 13 amino acids long. Germline values: CDR1 SQVTM, CDR2 ANQGSEA. The CDR3 loop reads CSAGSSSYNEQFF. In DNA form, the CDR3 reads TGCAGCGCCGGGAGTAGCTCCTACAATGAGCAGTTCTTC.

The chain employs TRBV11-2 and TRBJ2-1, with TRBD2 identical over 7 bases. Germline V gene lookup returns CDR1 SGHAT and CDR2 FQNNGV. The CDR3 is 15 amino acids. The J segment lost 4 bases and the V segment lost 6 bases, leaving 9 bases of the junction unmatched. Here the CDR3 reads CASRTGLTLYNEQFF. The CDR3 DNA reads TGTGCCAGCAGGACGGGACTAACTTTATACAATGAGCAGTTCTTC.

The chain is built from TRBV7-2 and TRBJ2-7; D possibly corresponds to TRBD2 (6 bases). The CDR3 extends over 15 amino acids. Germline CDR1 reads SGHTA; CDR2 reads FQGNSA. Trimming stripped 3 bases from V and 1 base from J, with 13 bases between. The CDR3 nucleotides are TGTGCCAGCAGCTTCCACACCGGGAGTTCCTACGAGCAGTACGTC. Its translation: CASSFHTGSSYEQYV.

There are a few counts of this clonotype. V gene TRBV4-3 combines with J gene TRBJ2-2, with 10 bases aligning to TRBD1. The CDR3 runs 16 residues. Germline V lookup: CDR1 LGHNA, CDR2 YSLEER. After removal of 2 bases from V and 3 bases from J, the junction contained 3 bases not matched to a gene. The CDR3 loop is CASSQRDRGYTGELFF. The CDR3 DNA is TGCGCCAGCAGCCAACGGGACAGGGGTTACACCGGGGAGCTGTTTTTT.

The genes are TRBV20-1 and TRBJ2-1, with TRBD2 matching over 7 bases. Germline V gene lookup returns CDR1 DFQATT and CDR2 SNEGSKA (reference sequence). The CDR3 extends over 14 amino acids. V dropped 8 bases and J dropped 0; count of bases not matched to a gene: 7. CDR3 sequence: CSHRQRGSYNEQFF. As DNA, the CDR3 is TGCAGTCACCGGCAGCGGGGCTCCTACAATGAGCAGTTCTTC.

In its sample, this clonotype was seen a few times. This chain links TRBV7-9 with TRBJ2-3, with D unclear. The ends were cut back, 6 bases at V and 6 bases at J, with 10 bases in the middle. The CDR3 totals 12 residues. Germline CDR1 reads SEHNR; CDR2 reads FQNEAQ (reference sequence). As DNA, the CDR3 is TGTGCCAGCAGATTGTCAGCCGATACGCAGTATTTT. The encoded protein is CASRLSADTQYF.

The gene calls are TRBV5-1 and TRBJ2-1; tentative D call: TRBD2 (5 bases). V was cut by 0 bases and J by 7 bases, with 14 bases left in between. The CDR3 contains 15 residues. The germline V gene has CDR1 SGHRS and CDR2 YFSETQ. The CDR3 region has the DNA TGCGCCAGCAGCTTGGCCTTACTGGGGAGAAATGAGCAGTTCTTC. Translation: CASSLALLGRNEQFF.

This chain links TRBV7-2 with TRBJ1-3, with D possibly being TRBD1 (5 bases). Between the trimmed V and J ends, which lost 3 bases and 4 bases, there was a span of 13 bases. The CDR3 contains 15 residues. Germline V gives CDR1 SGHTA, CDR2 FQGNSA. The CDR3 DNA is TGTGCCAGCAGCTTTGGGACGGAGAGGGGAAACACCATATATTTT. Its protein product is CASSFGTERGNTIYF.